The TCR beta chain described here comes from a study of shared clonotypes between healthy human individuals. Clones were sequenced by immunoSEQ multiplex PCR, and TCRdb holds only the in-frame ones, with some missing. The data hold more than 400,000 clones, with over 70% observed a single time. Donors had no recently reported acute infections or vaccinations and were HIV-negative. This sequence was found in a woman aged 40 to 50 in good health. Some clones in this sample may be carry-over from other donors' samples. Sequences were obtained from PBMCs.

The CDR3 loop is CASSQVAGLAGLGGPYEQYF. The CDR3 DNA reads as TGCGCCAGCAGCCAAGTTGCGGGACTAGCGGGCTTGGGGGGTCCGTACGAGCAGTACTTC. V gene TRBV4-1 combines with J gene TRBJ2-7, with TRBD2 matching over 12 bases. V lost 1 base, J lost 4 bases, and 17 bases stayed unmatched. The CDR3 loop spans 20 amino acids. CDR1 and CDR2 from the germline V gene are MGHRA and YSYEKL.